The 10 T cell receptor beta chains below come from one sample, sequenced in a study of regulatory T cells in long-lasting Graves disease. Investigators prepared the TCR beta libraries by applying iRepertoire HTBI primers and Arm-PCR of CDR3 regions. TCRdb fed the multiplex PCR reads into MiXCR, producing one record per CDR3 protein. The repertoire has over 300,000 distinct CDR3 sequences, roughly a fifth of them found once; the top ten carry over 25%. Regarding time point: persistent/refractory GD, antithyroid drugs over 5 years with positive TRAb. PBMC RNA was the source of the TCR library. The sequencing here drew on peripheral blood mononuclear cells (PBMCs), taken when the disease was refractory, from a patient treated with antithyroid drugs. The source of these receptors is a female donor with Graves disease.

The chain combines TRBV4-1 with TRBJ1-1; 7 bases match TRBD1. This CDR3 comprises 13 residues. CDR1 and CDR2 from the germline V gene are MGHRA and YSYEKL. Unmatched junction bases numbered 1, after V lost 3 bases and J lost 3 bases. The chain's CDR3 is CASSHQGDTEAFF. In DNA form, the CDR3 reads TGCGCCAGCAGCCATCAGGGGGACACTGAAGCTTTCTTT.

This clonotype was observed a few times. This chain connects TRBV19 to TRBJ1-2, with TRBD1 matching 11 bases. V trimming: 9 bases; J trimming: 8 bases; junction bases outside the gene matches: 17. Germline CDR1 reads LNHDA; CDR2 reads SQIVND (reference sequence). There are 16 residues in the CDR3. CDR3 DNA: TGTGCCAGCAAGACCGGGACAGGGGGATCTGCCTGGGGCTACACCTTC. Translation: CASKTGTGGSAWGYTF.

V and J are TRBV20-1 and TRBJ1-5; D remains ambiguous. Trimming shortened V by 1 base and J by 6 bases, and 10 bases separated the two germline ends. Germline loops: CDR1 DFQATT, CDR2 SNEGSKA (reference sequence). The CDR3 has 13 amino acids. CDR3 bases: TGCAGTGCTAGAGGAAAAACCACTCAGCCCCAGCATTTT. This gives the protein CSARGKTTQPQHF.

In regard to this clonotype: This clone may be a read error of a much larger clone one base away. This chain connects TRBV6-2 or TRBV6-3 to TRBJ1-6, with unresolved D. The CDR3 is 16 residues long. Looked up from germline, CDR1 is MNHEY and CDR2 is SVGEGT. CDR3 protein: CVSSASVDFYNSPLHF. The CDR3, as DNA: TGTGTCAGCTCTGCCTCGGTGGACTTTTATAATTCACCCCTCCACTTT.

This clonotype appeared a few times. The gene calls are TRBV7-7 and TRBJ1-6; D call uncertain. Germline CDR1 is SSHAT and CDR2 is FNYEAQ (reference sequence). The ends were cut back, 11 bases at V and 11 bases at J, with 19 bases in the middle. The CDR3 covers 13 residues. CDR3 nucleotides: TGTGCCGGCCCAAGGGTTCTGAAGACACCCCTCCACTTT. Translated: CAGPRVLKTPLHF.

The rearrangement links TRBV2 to TRBJ2-7, with 9 positions matching TRBD1. Germline V gives CDR1 SNHLY, CDR2 FYNNEI. V was pared by 5 bases and J by 3 bases, with 11 bases of the junction left unmatched. This CDR3 is 16 amino acids long. Here the CDR3 DNA reads TGTGCCAGCAGTTTTGCAGCCGGGACAGGGAACTACGAGCAGTACTTC. The encoded protein is CASSFAAGTGNYEQYF.

The chain couples TRBV20-1 to TRBJ2-7; 7 nucleotides agree with TRBD1. CDR3 length: 14 residues. Trimming at V came to 6 bases and at J to 3 bases, leaving 11 bases not matched to a gene. Germline loops: CDR1 DFQATT, CDR2 SNEGSKA (reference sequence). The CDR3 DNA reads as TGCAGTGCCCTCCTCCCCGGGACAGTCTACGAGCAGTACTTC. Protein product: CSALLPGTVYEQYF.

Ten or more counts support this clonotype. V usage is TRBV28 and J usage is TRBJ2-7; D may be TRBD1 (6 bases). There are 13 residues in the CDR3. Germline values: CDR1 MDHEN, CDR2 SYDVKM. V gave up 10 bases and J gave up 6 bases, with 19 bases separating them. The CDR3 loop reads CAKRNRQESEQYF. CDR3 nucleotides: TGTGCCAAACGGAACAGACAGGAGAGCGAGCAGTACTTC.

The CDR3 sequence is CASSLEARSAFWNEQFF. Here the CDR3 DNA reads TGTGCCAGCAGCTTAGAGGCCAGGTCAGCGTTCTGGAATGAGCAGTTCTTC. V is TRBV7-2 and J is TRBJ2-1; D gene ambiguous. The CDR3 is 17 amino acids. V was trimmed by 1 base and J by 7 bases, leaving 20 bases between them. Germline V lookup: CDR1 SGHTA, CDR2 FQGNSA.

This clonotype has just a few counts. The chain uses TRBV5-1 and TRBJ2-2, with a tentative D call TRBD2 (5 bases). Germline V lookup: CDR1 SGHRS, CDR2 YFSETQ. The CDR3 runs 14 residues. Between the trimmed V and J ends, which lost 2 bases and 3 bases, there was a span of 8 bases. CDR3 in amino acids: CASSFKRYTGELFF. The CDR3 region has the DNA TGCGCCAGCAGCTTTAAGCGGTACACCGGGGAGCTGTTTTTT.